The 2 T cell receptor beta chains listed next were all sequenced from one sample in a study of blood T cell repertoires in COVID-19. Clones were read by immunoSEQ multiplex PCR, and TCRdb kept only the in-frame ones, dropping some. The sample holds a few hundred thousand clones; roughly 90% are singletons and the top ten take less than 3.5%. Sequencing input: PBMCs or T cells enriched from blood (not recorded which). The receptor set was obtained from a woman between 45 and 65 years old who had been exposed to COVID-19.

The chain is built from TRBV30 and TRBJ2-5; D possibly corresponds to TRBD2 (6 bases). V dropped 3 bases and J dropped 4 bases, with 21 bases sitting between them. Germline CDR1 reads GTSNPN; CDR2 reads SVGIG (reference sequence). The CDR3 covers 16 residues. The CDR3 loop reads CAWSPGTLRNRETQYF. The CDR3 DNA reads as TGTGCCTGGAGCCCCGGGACTCTCAGAAACAGAGAGACCCAGTACTTC.

The V gene is TRBV2, the J gene TRBJ2-1; TRBD1 might be the D (6 bases). Germline V CDR1 and CDR2: SNHLY, FYNNEI. Trimming removed 6 bases from V and 2 bases from J, with 11 bases in between. This CDR3 is built from 14 residues. CDR3 bases: TGTGCCAGCAGATACAGGGTAGCCTACAATGAGCAGTTCTTC. Translating it yields CASRYRVAYNEQFF.